This is a list of T cell receptor beta chains from one sample in a study of cytomegalovirus exposure and HLA in healthy donors. The repertoire was sequenced with immunoSEQ multiplex PCR; TCRdb's copy has only in-frame clones and lacks some. The sample shows around 150,000 clones, approximately 9% of them seen only once. Material for sequencing was PBMCs. Receptor source: a male donor in good health and CMV-seronegative. Each CDR3 is given with its conserved first and last residue. D genes are given only for firm matches. Clone size is given for some rows only: seen once, a few or many times, or a class if the clone is expanded.

length | J | D | size | V | CDR3 | DNA
14 | TRBJ1-1 | - | few | TRBV28 | CASGTGGRNTEAFF | TGTGCCAGCGGAACGGGGGGGAGGAACACTGAAGCTTTCTTT
14 | TRBJ2-7 | - | - | TRBV7-8 | CASSLPRTGYEQYF | TGTGCCAGCAGCTTACCGAGGACTGGCTACGAGCAGTACTTC
14 | TRBJ2-7 | TRBD1 | few | TRBV7-2 | CASSLGGTAYEQYF | TGTGCCAGCAGCTTAGGGGGGACAGCATACGAGCAGTACTTC
16 | TRBJ1-1 | TRBD1 | few | TRBV7-3 | CASSRGQGGVNTEAFF | TGTGCCAGCAGCAGGGGACAGGGGGGAGTAAACACTGAAGCTTTCTTT
18 | TRBJ2-1 | - | - | TRBV19 | CASSIGQAYSSSYNEQFF | TGTGCCAGTAGTATAGGTCAGGCGTACTCAAGCTCCTACAATGAGCAGTTCTTC
13 | TRBJ2-3 | - | few | TRBV28 | CASFDIRTDTQYF | TGTGCCAGCTTTGACATACGCACAGATACGCAGTATTTT
14 | TRBJ2-2 | - | few | TRBV29-1 | CSVWGVGNTGELFF | TGCAGCGTTTGGGGGGTCGGTAACACCGGGGAGCTGTTTTTT
16 | TRBJ1-5 | - | - | TRBV5-4 | CASSLVGRGSNQPQHF | TGTGCCAGCAGCTTGGTGGGCAGGGGAAGCAATCAGCCCCAGCATTTT
15 | TRBJ2-3 | TRBD2 | - | TRBV4-3 | CASSRGTSGTDTQYF | TGCGCCAGCAGCCGCGGGACTAGCGGGACAGATACGCAGTATTTT
17 | TRBJ2-1 | TRBD2 | few | TRBV19 | CASSARTSGGALSEQFF | TGTGCCAGTAGTGCCCGGACTAGCGGGGGGGCTTTGAGTGAGCAGTTCTTC
14 | TRBJ1-5 | TRBD1 | - | TRBV15 | CATSNRQGEQPQHF | TGTGCCACCAGCAACCGACAGGGGGAACAGCCCCAGCATTTT
11 | TRBJ1-2 | - | - | TRBV19 | CASTNNHGYTF | TGTGCCAGTACCAACAACCATGGCTACACCTTC
12 | TRBJ1-1 | - | - | TRBV29-1 | CSVGVAGPEAFF | TGCAGCGTTGGGGTGGCAGGGCCTGAAGCTTTCTTT
15 | TRBJ1-5 | TRBD1 | once | TRBV19 | CASQPGTGFNQPQHF | TGTGCCAGTCAGCCCGGGACAGGCTTCAATCAGCCCCAGCATTTT
15 | TRBJ1-6 | - | few | TRBV27 | CASSLQGRRDSPLHF | TGTGCCAGCAGTTTACAGGGTCGGCGAGATTCACCCCTCCACTTT
15 | TRBJ2-7 | TRBD1 | - | TRBV25-1 | CASRGTGTGRYEQYF | TGTGCCAGCAGAGGGACCGGGACAGGGCGGTACGAGCAGTACTTC
16 | TRBJ1-4 | - | few | TRBV4-3 | CASSQEITGKDEKLFF | TGCGCCAGCAGCCAAGAAATTACGGGAAAGGATGAAAAACTGTTTTTT
17 | TRBJ2-6 | TRBD1 | few | TRBV5-6 | CASSLAGQASGANVLTF | TGTGCCAGCAGCTTGGCCGGACAGGCCTCTGGGGCCAACGTCCTGACTTTC
16 | TRBJ2-5 | TRBD2 | - | TRBV7-6 | CASSFRGGGDQETQYF | TGTGCCAGCAGCTTCCGGGGCGGGGGGGATCAAGAGACCCAGTACTTC
13 | TRBJ1-2 | TRBD1 | few | TRBV7-3 | CASSSGQGYGYTF | TGTGCCAGCAGCTCGGGACAGGGTTATGGCTACACCTTC
14 | TRBJ2-5 | - | - | TRBV27 | CASSSRGAEETQYF | TGTGCCAGCAGTTCAAGGGGCGCCGAAGAGACCCAGTACTTC
14 | TRBJ2-7 | TRBD2 | - | TRBV6-1 | CASSPKAGAYEQYF | TGTGCCAGCAGTCCAAAAGCGGGAGCCTACGAGCAGTACTTC
17 | TRBJ2-7 | TRBD2 | few | TRBV7-8 | CASSLGAGEGLAAKQYF | TGTGCCAGCAGCTTAGGGGCAGGGGAGGGACTAGCGGCCAAGCAGTACTTC
15 | TRBJ2-5 | TRBD1 | - | TRBV5-1 | CASSRRGQWEETQYF | TGCGCCAGCAGCCGCAGGGGGCAATGGGAAGAGACCCAGTACTTC
17 | TRBJ2-7 | TRBD2 | few | TRBV28 | CASSLEASGTSYYEQYF | TGTGCCAGCAGTTTAGAGGCTAGCGGGACCTCCTACTACGAGCAGTACTTC
17 | TRBJ2-4 | - | few | TRBV7-8 | CASSLAPDGLAKNIQYF | TGTGCCAGCAGCCTCGCTCCGGACGGACTAGCCAAAAACATTCAGTACTTC
19 | TRBJ2-3 | TRBD2 | few | TRBV4-3 | CASSQEGDTSGRSTDTQYF | TGCGCCAGCAGCCAAGAAGGCGATACTAGCGGGAGATCCACAGATACGCAGTATTTT
14 | TRBJ2-7 | - | - | TRBV6-5 | CASSYGKGNDEQYF | TGTGCCAGCAGTTACGGAAAGGGGAATGACGAGCAGTACTTC
11 | TRBJ1-2 | - | - | TRBV19 | CASQEGPGYTF | TGTGCCAGTCAGGAGGGACCTGGCTACACCTTC
16 | TRBJ2-7 | TRBD1 | - | TRBV7-2 | CASSSRTGTRSYEQYF | TGTGCCAGCAGCTCCCGGACAGGGACGAGGTCCTACGAGCAGTACTTC
13 | TRBJ2-1 | - | - | TRBV29-1 | CSVGGPATNEQFF | TGCAGCGTGGGCGGGCCAGCGACGAATGAGCAGTTCTTC
13 | TRBJ2-3 | - | once | TRBV7-9 | CASSSRTPDTQYF | TGTGCCAGCAGCTCGAGAACCCCAGATACGCAGTATTTT
15 | TRBJ1-2 | TRBD1 | - | TRBV5-1 | CASSGTGGNDYGYTF | TGCGCCAGCAGCGGGACAGGGGGCAATGACTATGGCTACACCTTC
13 | TRBJ2-2 | - | few | TRBV7-8 | CASSLAGTGELFF | TGTGCCAGCAGCTTAGCCGGCACCGGGGAGCTGTTTTTT
14 | TRBJ1-4 | - | few | TRBV4-3 | CASSDPGTNEKLFF | TGCGCCAGCAGTGACCCCGGGACTAATGAAAAACTGTTTTTT
15 | TRBJ1-2 | TRBD1 | - | TRBV6-4 | CASSESSGGGDGYTF | TGTGCCAGCAGTGAGTCGTCAGGGGGCGGCGATGGCTACACCTTC
18 | TRBJ2-2 | TRBD2 | - | TRBV5-1 | CASSGTSGGQTNTGELFF | TGCGCCAGCAGCGGGACTAGCGGGGGGCAAACGAACACCGGGGAGCTGTTTTTT